The source of this T cell receptor (beta chain) is a study of response to subunit inactivated influenza vaccine. TCRdb passed the RT-PCR reads through MiXCR, listing each CDR3 protein once. The sample lists over 450,000 distinct CDR3 sequences, over 10% seen once, with around 13% in the top ten. Study-level findings and limits: Authors suggested seasonal influenza vaccinations each recruit few new T cells.

This clonotype occurred a few times. What it recognizes is unknown. Germline V lookup: CDR1 MGHDK, CDR2 SYGVNS. Trimming cost V 6 bases and J 0 bases; bases outside gene matches: 9. This CDR3 is 18 amino acids long. This sequence originates from a man aged 45-65 years who received an inactivated influenza vaccine. The material was PBMCs from blood, obtained 40 to 50 days after vaccination. The chain couples TRBV25-1 to TRBJ2-3; 13 bases align to TRBD2. In DNA form, the CDR3 reads TGTGCCAGCAGGGGGGCTACTAGCGGGAGGGCGAGCACAGATACGCAGTATTTT. It codes for CASRGATSGRASTDTQYF.